Listed below are T cell receptor beta chains from one sample, sequenced in a study of blood T cell repertoires in COVID-19. The data were produced by immunoSEQ multiplex PCR, yet TCRdb's version contains in-frame clones alone and is incomplete. Here the sample spans 150,000 to 200,000 clones, around four fifths being singletons. Sequenced input: peripheral blood. Receptor source: an older woman with COVID-19, enrolled during active disease. The CDR3 runs from the conserved cysteine through the conserved F or W. A D gene is named only where the DNA matches it firmly. Clone size is given for some rows only: seen once, a few or many times, or a class if the clone is expanded.

V	D	size	J	length	CDR3	DNA
TRBV7-9	TRBD1	few	TRBJ1-5	19	CASSLDLSWGRGSGQPQHF	TGTGCCAGCAGCTTAGACCTCTCGTGGGGCAGGGGGTCGGGACAGCCCCAGCATTTT
TRBV4-1	NA	once	TRBJ2-3	16	CASSQEGGRGTDTQYF	TGCGCCAGCAGCCAAGAAGGTGGGAGAGGCACAGATACGCAGTATTTT
TRBV4-2	NA	few	TRBJ2-2	15	CASSQGGHITGELFF	TGTGCCAGCAGCCAAGGAGGGCATATCACCGGGGAGCTGTTTTTT
TRBV3-1/TRBV3-2	TRBD1	once	TRBJ1-5	13	CASSPDRDQPQHF	TGTGCCAGCAGCCCGGACAGGGATCAGCCCCAGCATTTT
TRBV30	NA	NA	TRBJ1-5	17	CAWSYPGQTYSNQPQHF	TGTGCCTGGAGTTATCCGGGACAAACCTATAGCAATCAGCCCCAGCATTTT
TRBV2	NA	once	TRBJ2-1	14	CASSERGGDRQQFF	TGTGCCAGCAGTGAGAGGGGGGGCGACAGACAGCAGTTCTTC
TRBV7-2	TRBD1	once	TRBJ1-1	14	CASSLQGGGTEAFF	TGTGCCAGCAGCTTACAGGGGGGAGGAACTGAAGCTTTCTTT
TRBV20-1	NA	NA	TRBJ1-5	12	CSASQGNQPQHF	TGCAGTGCTAGTCAGGGAAATCAGCCCCAGCATTTT
TRBV18	NA	NA	TRBJ1-1	15	CASSQDSGVNTEAFF	TGTGCCAGCTCACAGGATTCAGGGGTGAACACTGAAGCTTTCTTT
TRBV5-4	NA	NA	TRBJ2-7	14	CASSRELPSYEQYF	TGTGCCAGTTCTAGGGAGCTACCCTCCTACGAGCAGTACTTC
TRBV27	TRBD1	NA	TRBJ1-6	15	CASSPGTGGRSPLHF	TGTGCCAGCAGTCCCGGGACAGGGGGTAGGTCACCCCTCCACTTT
TRBV11-2	TRBD2	NA	TRBJ2-3	16	CASSLRLAGVSDTQYF	TGTGCCAGCAGCTTACGACTAGCGGGAGTGTCAGATACGCAGTATTTT
TRBV19	NA	NA	TRBJ2-5	15	CASSRAPGFQETQYF	TGTGCCAGTAGTAGGGCTCCCGGATTCCAAGAGACCCAGTACTTC
TRBV14	TRBD1	NA	TRBJ2-7	15	CASSQGPQGAYKQYF	TGTGCCAGCAGCCAAGGGCCACAGGGGGCCTACAAGCAGTACTTC
TRBV20-1	NA	NA	TRBJ2-3	10	CSVAADTQYF	TGCAGTGTCGCGGCAGATACGCAGTATTTT
TRBV7-2	NA	NA	TRBJ2-7	15	CASSSEIRLSYEQYF	TGTGCCAGCAGCTCCGAGATACGCCTTTCCTACGAGCAGTACTTC
TRBV7-9	TRBD1	NA	TRBJ1-2	15	CASSLDRGQDSGYTF	TGTGCCAGCAGCTTAGACAGGGGCCAAGACTCTGGCTACACCTTC
TRBV2	NA	once	TRBJ1-1	13	CASSTQGNTEAFF	TGTGCCAGCAGTACACAGGGGAACACTGAAGCTTTCTTT
TRBV9	TRBD2	NA	TRBJ2-5	15	CASSVGSGGQETQYF	TGTGCCAGCAGCGTAGGTAGCGGGGGCCAAGAGACCCAGTACTTC
TRBV7-7	TRBD2	NA	TRBJ2-2	15	CASSPGLAGAGELFF	TGTGCTAGCAGCCCTGGACTAGCGGGAGCCGGGGAGCTGTTTTTT
TRBV24-1	TRBD2	few	TRBJ2-2	21	CATSDTKTGTSGRRDTGELFF	TGTGCCACCAGTGATACAAAAACCGGGACTAGCGGGAGACGTGACACCGGGGAGCTGTTTTTT
TRBV11-3	NA	NA	TRBJ2-1	15	CASSLERVSYNEQFF	TGTGCCAGCAGCTTAGAGCGGGTCTCCTACAATGAGCAGTTCTTC
TRBV5-1	TRBD2	NA	TRBJ2-2	17	CASSTPGLAGASGELFF	TGCGCCAGCAGCACCCCGGGACTAGCGGGAGCCTCCGGGGAGCTGTTTTTT
TRBV30	NA	few	TRBJ2-5	11	CAWSVSRTQYF	TGTGCCTGGAGTGTGTCCCGGACCCAGTACTTC
TRBV9	NA	NA	TRBJ2-2	17	CASSVGSGGTNTGELFF	TGTGCCAGCAGCGTAGGATCGGGGGGCACGAACACCGGGGAGCTGTTTTTT
TRBV5-1	NA	NA	TRBJ1-3	13	CASSPNFGNTIYF	TGCGCCAGCAGCCCCAACTTTGGAAACACCATATATTTT
TRBV19	NA	few	TRBJ2-2	15	CAVPGDSYNTGELFF	TGTGCCGTACCGGGGGATAGCTACAACACCGGGGAGCTGTTTTTT
TRBV11-2	NA	NA	TRBJ2-5	14	CASSPEGLAETQYF	TGTGCCAGCAGCCCAGAGGGGCTAGCGGAGACCCAGTACTTC
TRBV4-1	NA	NA	TRBJ1-1	14	CASSQGGEGAEAFF	TGCGCCAGCAGCCAAGGGGGGGAGGGAGCTGAAGCTTTCTTT
TRBV9	TRBD1	NA	TRBJ1-2	13	CASSVADRSGYTF	TGTGCCAGCAGCGTAGCGGACAGGTCTGGCTACACCTTC
TRBV19	TRBD2	NA	TRBJ2-5	17	CASSTRLAGGRGETQYF	TGTGCCAGTAGTACCCGACTAGCGGGAGGGCGGGGAGAGACCCAGTACTTC
TRBV14	NA	NA	TRBJ1-2	12	CASSPMGGGYTF	TGTGCCAGCAGCCCCATGGGAGGTGGCTACACCTTC
TRBV3-1/TRBV3-2	TRBD1	NA	TRBJ1-2	14	CASSQEVGGTGYTF	TGTGCCAGCAGCCAAGAGGTAGGGGGCACGGGCTACACCTTC
TRBV7-9	TRBD2	once	TRBJ2-7	12	CASSSLGRGRAF	TGTGCCAGCAGCAGTTTAGGACGCGGGAGGGCCTTC
TRBV6-6	TRBD1	NA	TRBJ1-2	16	CASSYSRDSSNYGYTF	TGTGCCAGCAGTTACTCCCGGGACAGCTCTAACTATGGCTACACCTTC
TRBV18	TRBD2	NA	TRBJ2-3	13	CASFGLAADTQYF	TGTGCCAGCTTCGGACTAGCAGCAGATACGCAGTATTTT
TRBV5-1	NA	NA	TRBJ1-5	15	CASSLSGDINQPQHF	TGCGCCAGCAGCTTGTCAGGGGACATAAATCAGCCCCAGCATTTT
TRBV5-6	NA	NA	TRBJ2-6	15	CASSWRASGANVLTF	TGTGCCAGCAGCTGGAGGGCTTCTGGGGCCAACGTCCTGACTTTC
TRBV10-1	TRBD2	NA	TRBJ2-5	16	CASRDKLAGEKETQYF	TGCGCCAGCAGGGATAAACTAGCGGGAGAAAAAGAGACCCAGTACTTC
TRBV9	NA	NA	TRBJ2-6	13	CASTGSGANVLTF	TGTGCCAGCACGGGGTCTGGGGCCAACGTCCTGACTTTC
TRBV9	NA	NA	TRBJ2-5	15	CASSVLGGIQETQYF	TGTGCCAGCAGCGTACTAGGGGGAATCCAAGAGACCCAGTACTTC
TRBV6-4	NA	NA	TRBJ1-2	13	CATPRRSNYGYTF	TGTGCCACCCCGCGGAGATCTAACTATGGCTACACCTTC
TRBV21-1	NA	NA	TRBJ1-1	20	CASTTRPRNWTHKGGTEAFF	TGTGCCAGCACAACGAGGCCGCGGAACTGGACACATAAAGGGGGCACTGAAGCTTTCTTT
TRBV28	TRBD1	NA	TRBJ1-4	15	CASSDSTGGTGKLFF	TGTGCCAGCAGCGACTCGACAGGGGGGACGGGAAAACTGTTTTTT
TRBV28	NA	NA	TRBJ1-1	13	CASSSTGMTEAFF	TGTGCCAGCAGTTCCACAGGGATGACTGAAGCTTTCTTT
TRBV10-3	NA	NA	TRBJ1-1	15	CAISEFGGEVTEAFF	TGTGCCATCAGTGAATTTGGGGGCGAGGTCACTGAAGCTTTCTTT
TRBV24-1	TRBD2	NA	TRBJ2-3	16	CATSDAGGFYIDTQYF	TGTGCCACCAGTGACGCGGGGGGTTTCTATATCGATACGCAGTATTTT
TRBV12-3/TRBV12-4	NA	NA	TRBJ1-5	12	CASSFGGQPQHF	TGTGCCAGCAGTTTCGGGGGTCAGCCCCAGCATTTT
TRBV6-4	TRBD1	NA	TRBJ2-1	13	CASSHQTGYEQFF	TGTGCCAGCAGTCACCAGACAGGGTATGAGCAGTTCTTC
TRBV5-6	NA	NA	TRBJ2-1	15	CASSPPGFLPNEQFF	TGTGCCAGCAGCCCCCCAGGGTTCCTTCCCAATGAGCAGTTCTTC
TRBV18	NA	NA	TRBJ1-1	13	CASSRTRDTEAFF	TGTGCCAGCTCACGCACCCGAGACACTGAAGCTTTCTTT
TRBV6-6	NA	NA	TRBJ1-2	12	CASQDSHYGYTF	TGTGCCAGCCAAGACAGCCACTATGGCTACACCTTC